This T cell receptor beta chain was found in a study of regulatory T cells in long-lasting Graves disease (TCRdb year 2021). About the full investigation: Persistent Graves' disease meant more than 5 years of antithyroid drug treatment with TSH receptor autoantibodies that stayed positive. This study used TCR sequencing and RNA sequencing of peripheral blood to compare persistent Graves' disease patients against newly diagnosed Graves' disease patients. The study was conducted in China and was registered as a clinical trial. A total of around 35 samples were covered by TCR sequencing, comprising some 13 persistent and around 20 newly diagnosed Graves' disease patients. Persistent Graves' disease patients in the clinical cohort had taken antithyroid drugs for roughly ten years on average.

The CDR3 has 18 amino acids, counting the end cysteine and phenylalanine. Only the CDR3 region is kept as DNA, spanning 54 bases read in frame from base 1. V ends up 3 bases short and J 3 bases short, with an unmatched junction base count of 14. CDR1 and CDR2 were assigned from the germline V gene as SGDLS and YYNGEE. The method behind the library was multiplex PCR. This sample was sequenced with an Illumina HiSeq 4000. TCR beta libraries were built with iRepertoire HTBI primers and Arm-PCR amplification of CDR3 regions. PCR products were gel purified before sequencing. Under the source paper's analysis protocol: Gene usage analysis of CDR3 amino acid clonotypes used the roughly 60 TRBV and fewer than 15 TRBJ segments found across samples. COPE and FqMerger were used to merge the filtered high-quality paired reads into contigs. BLAST was used to align contigs to the IMGT TRBV, TRBD and TRBJ reference genes, and CDR3 was defined following IMGT. Highly expanded clones were defined as clonotypes with a frequency above 0.1%. Shannon entropy was used to measure repertoire diversity, and the Gini coefficient was used to measure V-J evenness. A clonotype found in more than one individual was treated as public. TCRdb redid the processing of the public reads, applying fastp at Q25 and MiXCR, and retained in-frame beta chains. A single entry per CDR3 protein holds the most common genes and DNA from its merged rows. TCRdb, rather than the study authors, made the V and J calls. The sample table contains fewer than 400,000 distinct CDR3 sequences; only one count was recorded for around 19% of them. Jointly, the top ten make up approximately 31% of the sample.

The sample's time point, from its label and the paper: persistent/refractory GD, antithyroid drugs over 5 years with positive TRAb. RNA was extracted from PBMCs in TRIzol for both TCR sequencing and RNA sequencing. The diagnosis of Graves' disease was made according to American Thyroid Association guidelines. Patients for the study were recruited at an endocrinology department in Xi'an, China. From each patient, about 9.7 milliliters of peripheral blood was collected into an EDTA anticoagulant tube. PBMCs were isolated by Ficoll Paque Plus density gradient separation without further T cell sorting. An Agilent 2100 Bioanalyzer and agarose gel were used to check RNA quality, while a NanoDrop 2000 measured RNA concentration. Overall study outcomes, separate from this receptor: More public clonotypes were shared among persistent patients (2,741) than among newly diagnosed patients (roughly 1,000). Only peripheral blood was studied, because thyroid tissue, the primary lesion, was inaccessible. Lower TCR Shannon entropy and fewer highly expanded clones were observed in persistent Graves' disease patients than in newly diagnosed patients, which suggested clonal expansion. Sequencing and analysis were restricted to the TCR beta chain. The small sample size was acknowledged by the authors as a limitation that may reduce accuracy. Persistent disease showed preferential use of TRBV28, TRBJ1-2 and TRBJ2-5, whereas newly diagnosed disease favored TRBV20-1 and TRBJ2-1.

This clonotype was detected a few times. Its specific antigen is unknown. The record has no base qualities; no much larger clone is one base away. This chain is built from TRBV9 and TRBJ2-2; 7 central bases correspond to TRBD1. The TCR sequence derives from a female donor with Graves disease. The sample in question was peripheral blood mononuclear cells (PBMCs), obtained when the disease was refractory, from a patient treated with antithyroid drugs. The nucleotide sequence is TGTGCCAGCAGCGCCGAATTTGGGGCAGGGGGATACACCGGGGAGCTGTTTTTT. Translated, this is CASSAEFGAGGYTGELFF.